This T cell receptor beta chain appears in the sequencing data of a study of shared clonotypes between healthy human individuals. In the study's own analysis: Junction-only sequences produced by ImmunoSEQ had no quality scores, so filtering differed. Only in-frame clones appear in the TCRdb table, and some are missing; sequencing was by immunoSEQ multiplex PCR. V and J calls and clone size are as listed in that table; D and trimming were resolved from the DNA. The sample lists more than 2 million clones, about 95% seen once, with more than 0.1% in the top ten. Findings and limits, study-wide: Naive subsets, compared against memory subsets, generally had larger estimated richness values. Among non-shared clonotypes, generation probabilities were lower than among those shared by all four donors.

CDR1 MNHEY and CDR2 SMNVEV come from the germline V gene (reference sequence). The CDR3 totals 17 residues. Trimming removed 6 bases from V and 0 bases from J, with 17 bases in between. With regard to this clone: Antigen specificity is unknown.

The V gene is TRBV27, the J gene TRBJ2-2; D call uncertain. Material for sequencing was naive CD4+ T cells sorted from blood. The subset denotes: CD45RA+ positively selected. The sequence was collected from a man between 18 and 29 years old in good health. DNA of the CDR3: TGTGCCAGCAGCGCGATAGACCTAGTCGCGAACACCGGGGAGCTGTTTTTT. Protein product: CASSAIDLVANTGELFF.